This T cell receptor (beta chain) stems from a study of somatic mutations in cytotoxic T cells in rheumatoid arthritis. Profiled with immunoSEQ multiplex PCR; TCRdb holds only in-frame clones, not every one. The sample carries some 12,000 clones, 73% recorded once. Germline-derived CDR1 and CDR2 are ENHRY and SYGVKD. Deletions cut 3 bases from V and 5 bases from J, with 7 bases between. The CDR3 sequence is 12 residues long. Sequencing was performed on CD8+ T cells sorted from blood. The TCR was taken from a man in his sixties in good health. V is TRBV10-3 and J is TRBJ2-5; unclear D gene. The CDR3 DNA sequence: TGTGCCATCAGTGAAGTAGGGGAGACCCAGTACTTC. Translating it yields CAISEVGETQYF.